This TCR beta chain was identified in a study of graft-versus-host responses after intestinal transplantation. For the study at large: All of the recipients had induction that used anti-thymocyte globulin, then tacrolimus and steroids for approximately 3 years. Points from the study as a whole: The authors found GvH clones in recipient marrow, some appearing first in ileum or blood. Peak GvH clone levels in circulation were associated with early post-transplant HvG declines. High graft-versus-host to host-versus-graft clonal ratios were found in allografts of patients who had graft-donor T cell macrochimerism.

There are 14 residues in the CDR3. Germline V gene lookup returns CDR1 SGHDT and CDR2 YYEEEE. V lost 1 base to trimming and J lost 4 bases, with 11 bases between them. The method was immunoSEQ multiplex PCR; TCRdb's version includes in-frame clones alone and lacks a portion of them. The sample consists of approximately 100,000 clones, roughly 90% of them appearing once. As regards this clone: The antigen is not known.

The chain carries TRBV5-6 and TRBJ1-1; D remains unclear. The sample here was unstimulated CD4+ T cells sorted from spleen or lymph node cells, taken before intestinal transplant. This receptor was identified in a human donor who received an intestinal transplant. DNA of the CDR3: TGTGCCAGCAGCTTGCGGCAGCCGGGCACTGAAGCTTTCTTT. This gives the protein CASSLRQPGTEAFF.